These 17 T cell receptor beta chains came from one sample sequenced in a study of blood T cell repertoires in COVID-19. Data came from immunoSEQ multiplex PCR; TCRdb stores just in-frame clones and leaves some out. This sample has about 120,000 clones; 87% occur once, and the top ten carry roughly 30%. The specimen sequenced was peripheral blood. Every receptor here comes from a woman aged 70-85 years with acute or convalescent COVID-19.

V usage is TRBV19 and J usage is TRBJ1-6, with D perhaps TRBD1 (5 bases). The length of the CDR3 is 16 residues. From germline, CDR1 is LNHDA and CDR2 SQIVND (reference sequence). V lost 10 bases and J lost 0, with 16 bases in between. The CDR3 region has the DNA TGTGCCACCCGGGACTTCAGGAGCTCCTATAATTCACCCCTCCACTTT. The encoded protein is CATRDFRSSYNSPLHF.

The chain recombines TRBV19 with TRBJ2-2; TRBD2 might be the D (5 bases). In germline, CDR1 is LNHDA, CDR2 SQIVND (reference sequence). The CDR3 loop spans 15 amino acids. Deletions cut 5 bases from V and 3 bases from J, with 13 bases between. In nucleotides, the CDR3 is TGTGCCAGTAGTCCAGGACTTTCCGACACCGGGGAGCTGTTTTTT. It yields the protein CASSPGLSDTGELFF.

This chain links TRBV5-1 with TRBJ2-2; no clear D. Germline loops: CDR1 SGHRS, CDR2 YFSETQ. Trimming stripped 0 bases from V and 2 bases from J, with 14 bases between. The CDR3 length is 17 residues. The CDR3 DNA follows: TGCGCCAGCAGCTTGGCCGTGACATTATATAACACCGGGGAGCTGTTTTTT. Translated, it gives CASSLAVTLYNTGELFF.

The genes are TRBV3-1 (or the pseudogene TRBV3-2) and TRBJ1-1; tentatively, D is TRBD1 (6 bases). V dropped 3 bases and J dropped 3 bases, with 14 bases sitting between them. There are 15 residues in the CDR3. The V gene's germline CDR1 is LGHDT and CDR2 YNNKEL (reference sequence). In nucleotides, the CDR3 is TGTGCCAGCAGCCATACAGGGAAGGGAGACACTGAAGCTTTCTTT. Protein: CASSHTGKGDTEAFF.

The chain couples TRBV5-1 to TRBJ2-5, with 14 bases fitting TRBD2. The CDR3 covers 16 residues. The germline V gene encodes CDR1 SGHRS and CDR2 YFSETQ. Trimming removed 4 bases from V and 1 base from J; junction bases left unmatched: 3. The CDR3 reads CASSLGTSGGQETQYF. CDR3 bases: TGCGCCAGCAGCCTCGGGACTAGCGGGGGCCAAGAGACCCAGTACTTC.

The chain is built from TRBV10-3 and TRBJ2-5; the D is unclear. From germline, CDR1 is ENHRY and CDR2 SYGVKD. The CDR3 has 12 amino acids. V was shortened by 6 bases and J by 5 bases, with 10 bases between the two germline ends. The CDR3 region has the DNA TGTGCCATCAGAGGAGCAGCGGAGACCCAGTACTTC. This translates into CAIRGAAETQYF.

CDR3 bases: TGCGCCAGCAGTGGGGTTTGGGAGGAGACCCAGTACTTC. Its translation: CASSGVWEETQYF. The chain is built from TRBV5-1 and TRBJ2-5; TRBD2 might be the D (5 bases). From germline, CDR1 is SGHRS and CDR2 YFSETQ. The CDR3 sequence is 13 residues long. Between the trimmed V and J ends, which lost 5 bases and 5 bases, there was a span of 13 bases.

The chain has TRBV7-2 and TRBJ1-6; a weak D match, TRBD1 (6 bases). V lost 1 base and J lost 6, with 13 bases in between. CDR3 length: 16 amino acids. The germline V gene encodes CDR1 SGHTA and CDR2 FQGNSA. CDR3: CASSLGGTGTNSPLHF. The CDR3 DNA reads as TGTGCCAGCAGCTTAGGGGGTACAGGGACTAATTCACCCCTCCACTTT.

This clone appeared once. The rearrangement uses TRBV19 and TRBJ1-2, with D possibly TRBD1 on 6 matching bases. From germline, CDR1 is LNHDA and CDR2 SQIVND (reference sequence). This CDR3 spans 15 amino acids. Between the trimmed V and J ends, which lost 7 bases and 4 bases, there was a span of 19 bases. The CDR3 DNA reads as TGTGCCAGTACCCCCCCGGGGGGGCTCGGCTATGGCTACACCTTC. It is translated as CASTPPGGLGYGYTF.

The chain recombines TRBV2 with TRBJ2-3, with 10 bases lining up with TRBD2. Per the germline V gene, CDR1 is SNHLY and CDR2 is FYNNEI. Trimming took 5 bases from V and 7 from J; bases not matched to a gene: 6. The CDR3 is 14 amino acids. The CDR3 here is CASSLSGGANTQYF. In DNA, the CDR3 is TGTGCCAGCAGTTTGAGCGGGGGGGCGAATACGCAGTATTTT.

This clone was seen once. The chain has TRBV29-1 and TRBJ1-6; tentative D call: TRBD1 (5 bases). The CDR3 is 13 residues long. V was trimmed by 7 bases and J by 7 bases, leaving 14 bases between them. The germline V gene has CDR1 SQVTM and CDR2 ANQGSEA. The CDR3 sequence: CSARTWGNSPLHF. The CDR3 DNA sequence: TGCAGCGCTAGGACATGGGGCAATTCACCCCTCCACTTT.

The chain links TRBV28 to TRBJ1-1, with TRBD1 identical over 9 bases. The CDR3 consists of 15 residues. V dropped 6 bases and J dropped 2; count of bases not matched to a gene: 7. Germline assignment: CDR1 MDHEN and CDR2 SYDVKM. In DNA, the CDR3 is TGTGCCAGCAGGCAACCGGGACAGGGAAACACTGAAGCTTTCTTT. Translation gives CASRQPGQGNTEAFF.

This clone was seen a single time. This rearrangement joins TRBV24-1 to TRBJ1-2; 7 nucleotides line up with TRBD1. Trimming cost V 1 base and J 3 bases; bases outside gene matches: 1. This CDR3 region has 14 residues. Germline assignment: CDR1 KGHDR and CDR2 SFDVKD. The CDR3 protein is CATSDFDRDYGYTF. In DNA, the CDR3 is TGTGCCACCAGTGATTTCGACAGGGACTATGGCTACACCTTC.

The chain joins TRBV19 to TRBJ2-5; D is unresolved. V dropped 6 bases and J dropped 0 bases, with 11 bases sitting between them. Looked up from germline, CDR1 is LNHDA and CDR2 is SQIVND (reference sequence). This CDR3 has 14 residues. The CDR3 nucleotides are TGTGCCAGTAGCCCCACAGAGTACCAAGAGACCCAGTACTTC. Translating gives CASSPTEYQETQYF.

The chain has TRBV18 and TRBJ1-3; unclear D gene. Deletions cut 5 bases from V and 1 base from J, with 21 bases between. Per germline, CDR1 KGHSH and CDR2 LQKENI. CDR3 length: 18 amino acids. The CDR3 sequence: CASSSNAPRVPSGNTIYF. The CDR3 nucleotides are TGTGCCAGCTCATCTAACGCACCACGGGTACCTTCTGGAAACACCATATATTTT.

In DNA, the CDR3 is TGTGCCAGCAGTTTTCTTTCACCCCTCCACTTT. Its protein product is CASSFLSPLHF. The chain links TRBV28 to TRBJ1-6; no clear D gene. Germline values: CDR1 MDHEN, CDR2 SYDVKM. This CDR3 has 11 amino acids. V shed 3 bases and J shed 9 bases, with 3 bases lying between them.

The chain employs TRBV11-2 and TRBJ2-5, with TRBD2 as a possible D gene (6 bases). V was shortened by 8 bases and J by 2 bases, with 15 bases between the two germline ends. Germline CDR1 SGHAT, CDR2 FQNNGV. This CDR3 region has 14 residues. The CDR3 loop reads CASGVTAGQETQYF. The CDR3 DNA reads as TGTGCCAGCGGCGTTACGGCGGGGCAAGAGACCCAGTACTTC.